This note documents a single T cell receptor beta chain sequence. This sample was taken from a study of PD-1 blockade in mismatch repair-deficient tumors. TCRdb's table, derived via immunoSEQ multiplex PCR, lists solely in-frame clones and lacks some. The table shows some 22,000 clones, with about four fifths occurring only once. The germline V gene has CDR1 SGDLS and CDR2 YYNGEE. This CDR3 has 13 amino acids. V was pared by 3 bases and J by 2 bases, with 6 bases between. The TCR-sequenced patients were a few responders to pembrolizumab. The clonotype comes from an adult with mismatch repair-deficient cancer. The sample here was peripheral blood, taken 2 weeks after starting pembrolizumab. The chain combines TRBV9 with TRBJ1-5; no reliable D call. In nucleotides, the CDR3 is TGTGCCAGCAGCGCCACCGGCAATCAGCCCCAGCATTTT. Translation: CASSATGNQPQHF.